Shown below are 13 T cell receptor beta chains from a single sample sequenced in a study of T cells after yellow fever vaccination (dated by TCRdb to about 2019). The intended sense of this specimen's treatment or condition label: live attenuated yellow fever vaccine strain. Receptors were amplified or captured by 5' RACE. The sample was run on an Illumina HiSeq 2500. The public reads were quality trimmed at Q25 with fastp and then assembled into clones with MiXCR by TCRdb, keeping productive beta chains. Under each unique CDR3 protein, matching rows form one entry showing the most common genes and DNA. This sample has some 500,000 distinct CDR3 sequences in its table, and roughly 12% of those were observed once. Clones ranked in the top ten supply about 14% of the sample. Sequencing was performed on PBMCs, taken on the day of the yellow fever booster vaccination. The receptors were gathered from a man under 40 who received the YFV17D yellow fever vaccine.

This chain joins TRBV7-2 and TRBJ1-1; 7 bases map to TRBD1. The V and J ends lost 3 bases and 5 bases, in that order; junction bases with no gene match: 9. The CDR3 loop spans 15 amino acids. Germline-derived CDR1 and CDR2 are SGHTA and FQGNSA. This CDR3 reads CASSLNRGSITEAFF. Here the CDR3 DNA reads TGTGCCAGCAGCTTGAACAGGGGTAGTATTACTGAAGCTTTCTTT.

This clonotype was seen more than once but under ten times. The chain recombines TRBV13 with TRBJ2-2; possibly TRBD1 or TRBD2 for D (6 bases each). CDR1 is PRHDT, CDR2 FYEKMQ, per germline (reference sequence). V gave up 4 bases and J gave up 8 bases, with 17 bases separating them. The CDR3 consists of 15 residues. The CDR3 region is CASSSPGDISGELFF. As DNA, the CDR3 is TGTGCCAGCAGCTCACCGGGGGACATCAGTGGGGAGCTGTTTTTT. Based on the CDR3 plus reference TRBV13 and TRBJ2-2, the full variable domain is AAGVIQSPRHLIKEKRETATLKCYPIPRHDTVYWYQQGPGQDPQFLISFYEKMQSDKGSIPDRFSAQQFSDYHSELNMSSLELGDSALYFCASSSPGDISGELFFGEGSRLTVL.

The chain has TRBV15 and TRBJ2-5; either TRBD1 or TRBD2 may fit D (5 bases each). Trimming removed 0 bases from V and 4 bases from J, with 12 bases in between. The germline gives CDR1 LNHNV, CDR2 YYDKDF (reference sequence). The CDR3 is made up of 15 amino acids. The CDR3 spells CATSRDGAYGETQYF. CDR3 DNA sequence: TGTGCCACCAGCAGAGACGGGGCCTATGGAGAGACCCAGTACTTC.

This rearrangement joins TRBV7-9 to TRBJ2-3, with TRBD1 matching 11 bases. Per the germline V gene, CDR1 is SEHNR and CDR2 is FQNEAQ (reference sequence). CDR3 size: 15 residues. Losses at the gene ends were 5 bases for V and 3 bases for J; bases not matched to a gene: 4. The CDR3 sequence is CASSRTGGATDTQYF. In nucleotides, the CDR3 is TGTGCCAGCAGCCGGACAGGGGGCGCAACAGATACGCAGTATTTT.

This clonotype was found a few times. The chain is built from TRBV5-1 and TRBJ2-3; D unclear. This CDR3 comprises 14 residues. Trimming removed 6 bases at V and 0 bases at J, with 11 bases between. Germline CDR1 SGHRS, CDR2 YFSETQ. The DNA for the CDR3 is TGCGCCAGCACGGACGGGCTTAGCACAGATACGCAGTATTTT. It codes for CASTDGLSTDTQYF. Drawing the rest from reference TRBV5-1 and TRBJ2-3, the complete variable domain is KAGVTQTPRYLIKTRGQQVTLSCSPISGHRSVSWYQQTPGQGLQFLFEYFSETQRNKGNFPGRFSGRQFSNSRSEMNVSTLELGDSALYLCASTDGLSTDTQYFGPGTRLTVL.

The V gene is TRBV5-1, the J gene TRBJ2-7; 8 bases are shared with TRBD2. V shed 7 bases, J shed 2 bases, and the junction held 8 bases outside the gene matches. The CDR3 length is 14 residues. Germline values: CDR1 SGHRS, CDR2 YFSETQ. The CDR3 loop is CASRPGGRPYEQYF. CDR3 nucleotides: TGCGCCAGCCGACCCGGCGGGAGGCCCTACGAGCAGTACTTC. The full variable domain, in which reference TRBV5-1 and TRBJ2-7 provide the parts outside the CDR3, is KAGVTQTPRYLIKTRGQQVTLSCSPISGHRSVSWYQQTPGQGLQFLFEYFSETQRNKGNFPGRFSGRQFSNSRSEMNVSTLELGDSALYLCASRPGGRPYEQYFGPGTRLTVT.

A note on this clonotype: This could be a read error, since a much larger clone is one nucleotide away. CDR3 nucleotide sequence: TGTGCCAGCTGCTTGCCAGGGTCCAATGAGCAGTTCTTC. Protein product: CASCLPGSNEQFF. The chain joins TRBV7-2 to TRBJ2-1; possible D gene TRBD1, 5 bases. The germline gives CDR1 SGHTA, CDR2 FQGNSA. The CDR3 sequence is 13 residues long.

The chain couples TRBV7-9 to TRBJ1-1; maybe TRBD1 (6 bases). This CDR3 is built from 15 residues. The germline V gene has CDR1 SEHNR and CDR2 FQNEAQ (reference sequence). V lost 1 base and J lost 4, with 13 bases in between. The CDR3 here is CASSLGGGGPTEAFF. CDR3 sequence (DNA): TGTGCCAGCAGCTTAGGGGGCGGGGGCCCCACTGAAGCTTTCTTT. Variable domain in full (rest from reference TRBV7-9 and TRBJ1-1): DTGVSQNPRHKITKRGQNVTFRCDPISEHNRLYWYRQTLGQGPEFLTYFQNEAQLEKSRLLSDRFSAERPKGSFSTLEIQRTEQGDSAMYLCASSLGGGGPTEAFFGQGTRLTVV.

This clonotype was seen a handful of times. The V call is TRBV11-2, the J call TRBJ2-2; either TRBD1 or TRBD2 may supply D (6 bases each). V shed 4 bases and J shed 3 bases, with 24 bases lying between them. The germline V gene encodes CDR1 SGHAT and CDR2 FQNNGV. The CDR3 contains 19 residues. The CDR3 spells CASSSRTLRGRSHTGELFF. The DNA for the CDR3 is TGTGCCAGCAGCTCCCGAACGTTAAGGGGGAGGTCACACACCGGGGAGCTGTTTTTT.

This chain connects TRBV2 to TRBJ2-2; D unresolved. V lost 3 bases and J lost 1, with 12 bases in between. The CDR3 runs to 16 residues. In germline, CDR1 is SNHLY, CDR2 FYNNEI. This CDR3 reads CASSESSPKNTGELFF. The CDR3, as DNA: TGTGCCAGCAGTGAGTCCAGCCCTAAGAACACCGGGGAGCTGTTTTTT. Full variable domain (missing parts from reference TRBV2 and TRBJ2-2): EPEVTQTPSHQVTQMGQEVILRCVPISNHLYFYWYRQILGQKVEFLVSFYNNEISEKSEIFDDQFSVERPDGSNFTLKIRSTKLEDSAMYFCASSESSPKNTGELFFGEGSRLTVL.

This clonotype was seen a few times. This sequence joins TRBV5-1 and TRBJ2-1, with 16 positions matching TRBD2. J was trimmed by 7 bases and V by 3 bases; bases with no gene match: 10. Germline CDR1 is SGHRS and CDR2 is YFSETQ. This CDR3 is 18 amino acids long. The CDR3 nucleotides are TGCGCCAGCAGCTACGGGACTAGCGGGAGGGCAGGGTTGAATGAGCAGTTCTTC. Translated: CASSYGTSGRAGLNEQFF. Supplemented by reference TRBV5-1 and TRBJ2-1, the full variable domain reads KAGVTQTPRYLIKTRGQQVTLSCSPISGHRSVSWYQQTPGQGLQFLFEYFSETQRNKGNFPGRFSGRQFSNSRSEMNVSTLELGDSALYLCASSYGTSGRAGLNEQFFGPGTRLTVL.

This clonotype was seen more than once but under ten times. This chain connects TRBV5-1 to TRBJ2-4; TRBD2 agrees at 8 bases. Germline-derived CDR1 and CDR2 are SGHRS and YFSETQ. The V and J ends lost 0 bases and 6 bases, in that order; junction bases with no gene match: 8. The CDR3 runs to 16 residues. CDR3 nucleotides: TGCGCCAGCAGCTTGGAAGCGGGAGATCGAGGAAACATTCAGTACTTC. Amino acids: CASSLEAGDRGNIQYF.

This clonotype occurred a few times. This sequence joins TRBV7-2 and TRBJ2-5; D unclear. The CDR3 sequence is 15 residues long. CDR1 SGHTA and CDR2 FQGNSA come from the germline V gene. V lost 1 base to trimming and J lost 4 bases, with 13 bases between them. The CDR3 DNA reads TGTGCCAGCAGCTTAGTGAAGGGAACCTCAGAGACCCAGTACTTC. It is translated as CASSLVKGTSETQYF.